The clone carrying this T cell receptor beta chain was recorded once. Antigen: not known. The data stem from a study of T cell repertoires in cytomegalovirus infection. Study overall: Selection of CMV epitopes for the study included recently identified HLA-C-restricted and well-studied HLA-B-restricted ones. Both a matching HLA type and CMV infection were indicated by public TCR beta signatures.

CDR1 is MNHEY, CDR2 SVGEGT, per germline. The CDR3 contains 15 residues. Trimming removed 5 bases at V and 3 bases at J, with 16 bases between. TCRdb fed the reads into MiXCR, producing one record per CDR3 protein. Here the sample spans approximately 730,000 distinct CDR3 sequences, about 27% being singletons. Study-level points and caveats: The ex vivo response showed dominance by HLA-C-restricted CMV-specific TCR beta clonotypes. Accumulated public TCR beta family frequency recognized individuals carrying CMV together with the relevant HLA.

The sequence was obtained from a human donor in good health (CMV status not recorded). Some clones in this sample may be carry-over from other donors' samples. Sequences were derived from cultured CD8+ T cells from PBMCs, sampled from culture after CMV antigen stimulation. The rearrangement joins TRBV6-2 or TRBV6-3 to TRBJ1-1, with D perhaps TRBD1 (5 bases). Here the CDR3 DNA reads TGTGCCAGCAGTACCGAGGCAGGGAGTGACACTGAAGCTTTCTTT. Amino acids: CASSTEAGSDTEAFF.